This note documents a single TCR beta chain sequence. Its antigen is not known. The entry originates in a study of long-term antiretroviral therapy in people with HIV. Study-wide results and caveats: Clonotypes expanded prior to ART showed repertoire dominance at all sampled time points. Spans of CDR3 length were tighter for HIV repertoires than for controls.

It was version v3.0 of the immunoSEQ assay that was run at survey level. Profiling relied on immunoSEQ multiplex PCR, and the TCRdb table lists in-frame clones only, not all of them. The data show roughly 23,000 clones, 75% to 85% seen once. Germline V gene data show CDR1 as SGHAT and CDR2 as FQNNGV. This CDR3 is built from 14 residues. With V trimmed by 6 bases and J by 2 bases, 3 bases remained unmatched. J is TRBJ2-7 and V is TRBV11-2, with 11 bases lining up with TRBD1. This material consisted of unsorted PBMCs, taken 0.1 years before starting antiretroviral therapy. The TCR was taken from a young man with HIV. CDR3 DNA: TGTGCCAGCAGGGGGACAGGGGGAACCTACGAGCAGTACTTC. Translated: CASRGTGGTYEQYF.